The 28 T cell receptor beta chains below all came from one sample that was sequenced in a study of OX40 agonist ivuxolimab in advanced cancers. Here immunoSEQ multiplex PCR was the method, and the copy in TCRdb shows in-frame clones only, minus some. The table shows tens of thousands of clones, with around 91% occurring only once. The specimen comprised CD4+ or CD8+ T cells sorted from blood, sampled in a trial of the OX40 agonist ivuxolimab. Receptors originate from an adult with an advanced solid tumor such as melanoma, head and neck, liver or kidney cancer.

This chain joins TRBV6-1 and TRBJ2-1, with 10 bases fitting TRBD2. CDR1 is MNHNS and CDR2 is SASEGT in the germline V gene. The CDR3 is 14 amino acids. Trimming at V came to 6 bases and at J to 5 bases, leaving 4 bases not matched to a gene. DNA of the CDR3: TGTGCCAGCAGCCTAGCGGGAGACCACAATGAGCAGTTCTTC. It specifies CASSLAGDHNEQFF.

The chain links TRBV11-3 to TRBJ2-7; 10 nucleotides line up with TRBD1. This CDR3 region has 14 residues. Germline lookup yields CDR1 SGHNT and CDR2 YENEEA. V lost 5 bases to trimming and J lost 1 base; unmatched junction nucleotides: 2. CDR3 amino acids: CASSPGQGSYEQYF. The CDR3 nucleotides are TGTGCCAGCAGCCCGGGACAGGGGTCCTACGAGCAGTACTTC.

The chain is built from TRBV6-1 and TRBJ2-5; the match to TRBD2 covers 7 bases. The germline V gene has CDR1 MNHNS and CDR2 SASEGT. After removal of 5 bases from V and 5 bases from J, the junction contained 11 bases not matched to a gene. This CDR3 spans 15 amino acids. The CDR3 DNA follows: TGTGCCAGCAGTTTTGAGCGGGGAGCGAGGGAGACCCAGTACTTC. Amino acids: CASSFERGARETQYF.

J is TRBJ1-5 and V is TRBV5-1, with D maybe TRBD1 (5 bases). Looked up from germline, CDR1 is SGHRS and CDR2 is YFSETQ. This CDR3 is built from 14 residues. The V end was cut by 4 bases, the J end by 7 bases, with 15 bases between. CDR3 in amino acids: CASSTSPGGQPQHF. The CDR3, as DNA: TGCGCCAGCAGCACCTCCCCTGGGGGGCAGCCCCAGCATTTT.

CDR3 protein: CASRLGQASEQYF. CDR3 in DNA: TGTGCCAGCAGGCTCGGACAGGCAAGCGAGCAGTACTTC. The chain couples TRBV7-9 to TRBJ2-7; 7 bases agree with TRBD1. Germline lookup yields CDR1 SEHNR and CDR2 FQNEAQ (reference sequence). Germline trimming cut 6 bases from V and 6 bases from J; bases unmatched to any gene: 8. The CDR3 has 13 amino acids.

The V and J genes are TRBV7-9 and TRBJ1-5; tentatively, D is TRBD1 (6 bases). V lost 5 bases and J lost 4, with 15 bases in between. The CDR3 totals 15 residues. Germline V gives CDR1 SEHNR, CDR2 FQNEAQ (reference sequence). The CDR3 protein is CASSQYGGENQPQHF. The DNA of the CDR3 is TGTGCCAGCAGCCAGTACGGGGGCGAGAATCAGCCCCAGCATTTT. Drawing the rest from reference TRBV7-9 and TRBJ1-5, the complete variable domain is DTGVSQNPRHKITKRGQNVTFRCDPISEHNRLYWYRQTLGQGPEFLTYFQNEAQLEKSRLLSDRFSAERPKGSFSTLEIQRTEQGDSAMYLCASSQYGGENQPQHFGDGTRLSIL.

The V gene is TRBV4-2, the J gene TRBJ1-1; D call uncertain. Trimming cost V 2 bases and J 11 bases, with 9 bases left between them. The CDR3 length is 11 residues. Germline CDR1 is LGHNA and CDR2 is YNFKEQ. Written as DNA, the CDR3 is TGTGCCAGCAGCCAACAAGCTAGGGCTTTCTTT. Translating gives CASSQQARAFF.

The chain employs TRBV15 and TRBJ2-1; TRBD2 might be the D (5 bases). There are 15 residues in the CDR3. Trimming pared 1 base from V and 0 bases from J, leaving 7 bases between. Germline V gene sequence: CDR1 LNHNV, CDR2 YYDKDF (reference sequence). The CDR3 nucleotides read TGTGCCACCAGCAGAGCGGGGAGCTCCTACAATGAGCAGTTCTTC. This sequence encodes CATSRAGSSYNEQFF. The full variable domain, rest sourced from reference TRBV15 and TRBJ2-1, is DAMVIQNPRYQVTQFGKPVTLSCSQTLNHNVMYWYQQKSSQAPKLLFHYYDKDFNNEADTPDNFQSRRPNTSFCFLDIRSPGLGDTAMYLCATSRAGSSYNEQFFGPGTRLTVL.

The rearrangement links TRBV6-5 to TRBJ2-7, with 9 bases lining up with TRBD1. Trimming at V came to 2 bases and at J to 0 bases, leaving 5 bases not matched to a gene. CDR1 is MNHEY and CDR2 is SVGAGI in the germline V gene. The CDR3 spans 16 residues. CDR3 loop: CASSYLTGGTSYEQYF. CDR3 bases: TGTGCCAGCAGTTACCTTACAGGGGGCACCTCCTACGAGCAGTACTTC.

The chain links TRBV19 to TRBJ2-3; D might be TRBD2 (6 bases). This CDR3 region has 17 residues. Germline V gene lookup returns CDR1 LNHDA and CDR2 SQIVND (reference sequence). V gave up 5 bases and J gave up 0 bases, with 18 bases separating them. The CDR3 region is CASSERFAGTSTDTQYF. CDR3 DNA: TGTGCCAGTAGTGAACGTTTTGCGGGGACCAGCACAGATACGCAGTATTTT.

The V and J genes are TRBV18 and TRBJ2-7, with D maybe TRBD2 (6 bases). The V gene lost 3 bases and the J gene lost 3 bases, with 15 bases spanning the gap. This CDR3 comprises 15 residues. Germline values: CDR1 KGHSH, CDR2 LQKENI. CDR3: CASSPPERAVYEQYF. CDR3 DNA: TGTGCCAGCTCACCCCCGGAGCGGGCGGTCTACGAGCAGTACTTC.

The rearrangement joins TRBV19 to TRBJ1-5; TRBD1 matches at 9 bases. The CDR3 consists of 15 residues. Germline assignment: CDR1 LNHDA and CDR2 SQIVND (reference sequence). Trimming at V came to 6 bases and at J to 5 bases, leaving 8 bases not matched to a gene. CDR3 sequence (DNA): TGTGCCAGTAGCCTCAGGACAGGGGAGTATCAGCCCCAGCATTTT. Protein sequence: CASSLRTGEYQPQHF. The full variable domain, rest sourced from reference TRBV19 and TRBJ1-5, is DGGITQSPKYLFRKEGQNVTLSCEQNLNHDAMYWYRQDPGQGLRLIYYSQIVNDFQKGDIAEGYSVSREKKESFPLTVTSAQKNPTAFYLCASSLRTGEYQPQHFGDGTRLSIL.

This sequence joins TRBV29-1 and TRBJ2-3; 11 bases are shared with TRBD1. Unmatched junction bases numbered 4, after V lost 4 bases and J lost 1 base. This CDR3 has 15 residues. Germline-derived CDR1 and CDR2 are SQVTM and ANQGSEA. The CDR3 bases are TGCAGCGTTGGGGACAGGGGGTATGGCACAGATACGCAGTATTTT. This encodes CSVGDRGYGTDTQYF.

V is TRBV7-2 and J is TRBJ2-7; 12 nucleotides line up with TRBD2. Germline V CDR1 and CDR2: SGHTA, FQGNSA. The CDR3 has 14 residues. The V and J ends lost 3 bases and 7 bases, in that order; junction bases with no gene match: 4. CDR3 protein: CASSLGGLAGEQYF. The CDR3 DNA follows: TGTGCCAGCAGCTTGGGGGGACTAGCGGGTGAGCAGTACTTC.

This clone is categorized as medium-sized. V is TRBV11-3 and J is TRBJ2-7; no reliable D call. This CDR3 contains 14 residues. V was shortened by 8 bases and J by 0 bases, with 14 bases between the two germline ends. CDR1 SGHNT and CDR2 YENEEA come from the germline V gene. CDR3 in amino acids: CASGPSGDSYEQYF. The DNA for the CDR3 is TGTGCCAGCGGACCTTCGGGCGACTCCTACGAGCAGTACTTC.

The rearrangement uses TRBV15 and TRBJ2-1; D possibly corresponds to TRBD2 (6 bases). The CDR3 totals 17 residues. CDR1 is LNHNV, CDR2 YYDKDF, per germline (reference sequence). V was clipped by 0 bases and J by 2 bases, with 14 bases between them. The CDR3 region has the DNA TGTGCCACCAGCAGAGATCCCGGGGGACGTACCTACAATGAGCAGTTCTTC. Amino acids: CATSRDPGGRTYNEQFF.

The chain links TRBV6-5 to TRBJ2-7; 9 nucleotides agree with TRBD1. V dropped 5 bases and J dropped 3; count of bases not matched to a gene: 8. Germline assignment: CDR1 MNHEY and CDR2 SVGAGI. The CDR3 extends over 15 amino acids. The CDR3: CASSAWEDRGYEQYF. The CDR3 region has the DNA TGTGCCAGCAGTGCCTGGGAGGACAGGGGCTACGAGCAGTACTTC.

V is TRBV11-2 and J is TRBJ1-3; D gene uncertain. V was clipped by 7 bases and J by 4 bases, with 14 bases between them. The CDR3 covers 14 residues. Germline CDR1 is SGHAT and CDR2 is FQNNGV. The CDR3 here is CASTQRRFGNTIYF. The CDR3 bases are TGTGCCAGCACCCAGCGGAGGTTCGGAAACACCATATATTTT.

The chain is built from TRBV25-1 and TRBJ2-3; D gene ambiguous. Germline V gene lookup returns CDR1 MGHDK and CDR2 SYGVNS. V was clipped by 1 base and J by 0 bases, with 8 bases between them. This CDR3 spans 15 amino acids. The CDR3 DNA reads TGTGCCAGCAGTGAATGGAAGGCTAGCACAGATACGCAGTATTTT. Its translation: CASSEWKASTDTQYF.

This clone appeared once. This sequence joins TRBV13 and TRBJ2-3, with D uncertain. Trimming left V 5 bases short and J 10 bases short, with 16 bases between. The CDR3 has 13 residues. CDR1 and CDR2 from the germline V gene are PRHDT and FYEKMQ (reference sequence). The CDR3 loop reads CASSPRPDEAQYF. Written as DNA, the CDR3 is TGTGCCAGCAGCCCGCGACCCGACGAAGCGCAGTATTTT.

This chain joins TRBV6-5 and TRBJ1-1, with D tentatively TRBD1 (6 bases). The CDR3 totals 14 residues. Germline lookup yields CDR1 MNHEY and CDR2 SVGAGI. V lost 6 bases, J lost 1 base, and 12 bases lay in between. DNA of the CDR3: TGTGCCAGCAGCAGCCCGGGGGCGAACACTGAAGCTTTCTTT. Translated: CASSSPGANTEAFF.

J is TRBJ1-3 and V is TRBV6-4; D might be TRBD1 (5 bases). Germline CDR1 is MRHNA and CDR2 is SNTAGT. The V end was cut by 2 bases, the J end by 4 bases, with 12 bases between. This CDR3 region has 15 residues. Here the CDR3 DNA reads TGTGCCAGCAGTGACGGGCCAGGGCGAGGAAACACCATATATTTT. Protein product: CASSDGPGRGNTIYF.

This chain connects TRBV5-4 to TRBJ1-1; D gene ambiguous. CDR1 is SGHNT, CDR2 YYREEE, per germline (reference sequence). V was clipped by 3 bases and J by 1 base, with 10 bases between them. CDR3 length: 14 amino acids. The CDR3 region has the DNA TGTGCCAGCAGCTCTCGGGAAGGGAACACTGAAGCTTTCTTT. Translated, it gives CASSSREGNTEAFF.

This chain's CDR3 is CASSSEGTGMNTEAFF. DNA of the CDR3: TGTGCCAGCAGCTCCGAAGGTACAGGAATGAACACTGAAGCTTTCTTT. The rearrangement links TRBV4-2 to TRBJ1-1; perhaps TRBD1 as D (5 bases). Trimming took 5 bases from V and 0 from J, leaving 16 bases between them. CDR1 is LGHNA and CDR2 is YNFKEQ in the germline V gene. The CDR3 has 16 amino acids.

On this clone itself: The limits of the CDR3 on the DNA are not certain, so only TCRdb's listed CDR3 is given. This chain connects TRBV21-1 to TRBJ1-2; the table assigns TRBD1, which was not confirmed against the DNA. TRBV21-1 is described as a pseudogene. The CDR3 is 18 amino acids in total, end residues counted. CDR3 residues: CASSNPWGQGARGYGYTF.

This chain connects TRBV5-6 to TRBJ1-1, with D possibly being TRBD1 (6 bases). This CDR3 has 16 residues. V lost 1 base and J 6 bases, leaving 19 bases between the germline ends. Looked up from germline, CDR1 is SGHDT and CDR2 is YYEEEE. DNA of the CDR3: TGTGCCAGCAGCTTGCCGGACAGTCCAACTAGGGCTGAAGCTTTCTTT. Its protein product is CASSLPDSPTRAEAFF.

This clone has just one count. The chain carries TRBV6-6 and TRBJ2-7, with TRBD1 matching 7 bases. The CDR3 has 14 residues. Germline loops: CDR1 MNHNY, CDR2 SVGAGI (reference sequence). V trimming: 4 bases; J trimming: 1 base; junction bases outside the gene matches: 4. CDR3 nucleotides: TGTGCCAGCAGTTTCCGGGACAGTTCCTACGAGCAGTACTTC. The encoded protein is CASSFRDSSYEQYF.

The table lists this clone with a count of one. CDR3 region: CASSPSLGQTDTQYF. CDR3 nucleotide sequence: TGCGCCAGCAGCCCCAGCCTTGGACAGACAGATACGCAGTATTTT. This chain connects TRBV5-1 to TRBJ2-3; TRBD1 might be the D (6 bases). The CDR3 is made up of 15 amino acids. The germline CDR1 and CDR2 sequences are SGHRS and YFSETQ. With 4 bases removed from V and 3 bases from J, the gap between germline ends came to 15 bases. The full variable domain, its missing parts supplied by reference TRBV5-1 and TRBJ2-3, is KAGVTQTPRYLIKTRGQQVTLSCSPISGHRSVSWYQQTPGQGLQFLFEYFSETQRNKGNFPGRFSGRQFSNSRSEMNVSTLELGDSALYLCASSPSLGQTDTQYFGPGTRLTVL.